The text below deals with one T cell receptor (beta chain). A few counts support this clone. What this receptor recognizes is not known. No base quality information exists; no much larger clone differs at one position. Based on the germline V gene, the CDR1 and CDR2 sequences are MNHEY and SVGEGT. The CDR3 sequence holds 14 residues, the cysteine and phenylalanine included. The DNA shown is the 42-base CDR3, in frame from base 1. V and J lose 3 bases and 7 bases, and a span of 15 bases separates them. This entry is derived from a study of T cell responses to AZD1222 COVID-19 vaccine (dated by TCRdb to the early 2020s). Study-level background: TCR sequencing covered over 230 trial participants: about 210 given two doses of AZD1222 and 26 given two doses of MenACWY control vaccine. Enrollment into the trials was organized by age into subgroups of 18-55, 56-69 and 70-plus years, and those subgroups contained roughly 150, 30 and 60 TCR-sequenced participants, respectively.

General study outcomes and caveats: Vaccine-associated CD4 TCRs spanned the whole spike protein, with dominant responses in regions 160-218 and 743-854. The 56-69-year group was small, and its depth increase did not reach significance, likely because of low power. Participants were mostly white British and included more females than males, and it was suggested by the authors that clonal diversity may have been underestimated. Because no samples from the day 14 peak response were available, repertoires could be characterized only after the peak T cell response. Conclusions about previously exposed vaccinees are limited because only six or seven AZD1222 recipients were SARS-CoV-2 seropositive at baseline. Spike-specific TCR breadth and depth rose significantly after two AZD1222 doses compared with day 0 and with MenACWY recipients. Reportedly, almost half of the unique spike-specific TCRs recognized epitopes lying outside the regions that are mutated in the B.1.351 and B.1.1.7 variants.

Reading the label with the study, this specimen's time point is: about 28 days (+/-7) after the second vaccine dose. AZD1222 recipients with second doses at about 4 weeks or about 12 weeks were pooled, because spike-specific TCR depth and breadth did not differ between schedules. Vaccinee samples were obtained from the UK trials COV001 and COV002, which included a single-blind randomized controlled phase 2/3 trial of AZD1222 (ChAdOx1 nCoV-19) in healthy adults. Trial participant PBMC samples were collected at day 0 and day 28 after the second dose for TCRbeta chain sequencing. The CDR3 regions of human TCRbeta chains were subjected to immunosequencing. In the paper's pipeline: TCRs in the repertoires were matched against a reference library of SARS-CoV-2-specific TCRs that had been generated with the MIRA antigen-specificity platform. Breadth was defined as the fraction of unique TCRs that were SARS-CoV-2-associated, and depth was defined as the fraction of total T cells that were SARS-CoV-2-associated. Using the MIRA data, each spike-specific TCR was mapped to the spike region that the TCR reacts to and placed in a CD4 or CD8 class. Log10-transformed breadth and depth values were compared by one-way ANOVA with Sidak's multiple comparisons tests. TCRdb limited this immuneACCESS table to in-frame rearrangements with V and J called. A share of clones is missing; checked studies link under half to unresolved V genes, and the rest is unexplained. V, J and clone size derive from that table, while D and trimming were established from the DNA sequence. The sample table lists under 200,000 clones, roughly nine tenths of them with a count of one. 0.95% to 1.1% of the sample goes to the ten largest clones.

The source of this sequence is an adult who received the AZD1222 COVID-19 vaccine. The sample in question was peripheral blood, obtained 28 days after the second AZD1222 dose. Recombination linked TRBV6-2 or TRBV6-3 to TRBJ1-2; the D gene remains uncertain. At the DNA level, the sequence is TGTGCCAGCAGTTATTCTACAGACCACGGTGGCTACACCTTC. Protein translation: CASSYSTDHGGYTF.